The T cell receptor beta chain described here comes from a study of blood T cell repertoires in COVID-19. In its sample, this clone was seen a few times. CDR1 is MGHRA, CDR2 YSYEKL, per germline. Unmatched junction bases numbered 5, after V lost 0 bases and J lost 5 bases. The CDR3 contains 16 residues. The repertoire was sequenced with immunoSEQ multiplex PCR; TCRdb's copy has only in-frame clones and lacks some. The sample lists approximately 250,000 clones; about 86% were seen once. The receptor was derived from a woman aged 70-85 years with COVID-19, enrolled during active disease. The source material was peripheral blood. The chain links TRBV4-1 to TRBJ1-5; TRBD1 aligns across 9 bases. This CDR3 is CASSQDADRGDQPQHF. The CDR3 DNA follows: TGCGCCAGCAGCCAAGATGCCGACAGGGGGGATCAGCCCCAGCATTTT.